These 30 T cell receptor beta chains share one sample of origin, sequenced in a study of blood T cell repertoires in COVID-19. Clones were read by immunoSEQ multiplex PCR, and TCRdb kept only the in-frame ones, dropping some. The table includes about 100,000 clones, about 90% detected once. The specimen was peripheral blood. The receptors originated from a human donor in a cohort sampled during active COVID-19.

This clone was found once. This chain connects TRBV4-2 to TRBJ2-2, with 7 bases that match TRBD1. The germline V gene has CDR1 LGHNA and CDR2 YNFKEQ. The CDR3 length is 17 residues. Losses at the gene ends were 0 bases for V and 4 bases for J; bases not matched to a gene: 8. The CDR3 nucleotides are TGTGCCAGCAGCCAAGAAGAGGGGGCACCTGGCACCGGGGAGCTGTTTTTT. It translates to CASSQEEGAPGTGELFF.

This clone is a singleton in its sample. J is TRBJ1-2 and V is TRBV5-1; maybe TRBD1 (5 bases). V gave up 0 bases and J gave up 9 bases, with 12 bases separating them. This CDR3 is 13 amino acids long. CDR1 is SGHRS and CDR2 is YFSETQ in the germline V gene. The CDR3 coding sequence is TGCGCCAGCAGCTTGGCCTTGGGGGGAAGCTACACCTTC. It encodes CASSLALGGSYTF. The complete variable domain, with remaining parts taken from reference TRBV5-1 and TRBJ1-2, reads KAGVTQTPRYLIKTRGQQVTLSCSPISGHRSVSWYQQTPGQGLQFLFEYFSETQRNKGNFPGRFSGRQFSNSRSEMNVSTLELGDSALYLCASSLALGGSYTFGSGTRLTVV.

The genes are TRBV2 and TRBJ2-1; possibly TRBD2 for D (5 bases). Germline V gene lookup returns CDR1 SNHLY and CDR2 FYNNEI. The CDR3 is made up of 14 amino acids. The V gene lost 4 bases and the J gene lost 8 bases, with 15 bases spanning the gap. The CDR3 is CASSGGGGPDEQFF. Here the CDR3 DNA reads TGTGCCAGCAGTGGGGGTGGAGGTCCGGATGAGCAGTTCTTC.

The chain combines TRBV5-5 with TRBJ2-6; 9 nucleotides align to TRBD1. Germline lookup yields CDR1 SGHKS and CDR2 YYEKEE (reference sequence). After removal of 0 bases from V and 2 bases from J, the junction contained 12 bases not matched to a gene. CDR3 size: 20 residues. The CDR3 bases are TGTGCCAGCAGCTTGGATCATGTCTGGGACAGGGTCACTGGGGCCAACGTCCTGACTTTC. Translation gives CASSLDHVWDRVTGANVLTF.

The chain combines TRBV7-2 with TRBJ2-1; 9 bases are a match to TRBD2. J gave up 8 bases and V 1 base, and 9 bases lay outside the gene matches. This CDR3 has 16 amino acids. CDR1 and CDR2 (germline): SGHTA, FQGNSA. In DNA form, the CDR3 reads TGTGCCAGCAGCTTAGTTTCCGCGGGAGGGGACCATGAGCAGTTCTTC. Amino acid sequence: CASSLVSAGGDHEQFF.

The J gene is TRBJ2-3, the V gene TRBV29-1; 7 nucleotides line up with TRBD1. In germline, CDR1 is SQVTM, CDR2 ANQGSEA. The CDR3 has 15 residues. V shed 6 bases, J shed 0 bases, and the junction held 9 bases outside the gene matches. CDR3 sequence reads: CSVGTDRASTDTQYF. Written as DNA, the CDR3 is TGCAGCGTAGGTACAGACAGGGCTAGCACAGATACGCAGTATTTT.

The chain combines TRBV19 with TRBJ1-5, with 7 nucleotides matching TRBD1. J gave up 6 bases and V 8 bases, and 7 bases lay outside the gene matches. The CDR3 has 13 amino acids. Germline values: CDR1 LNHDA, CDR2 SQIVND (reference sequence). CDR3 loop: CASDDREGQPQHF. In DNA, the CDR3 is TGTGCCAGTGATGACAGGGAAGGTCAGCCCCAGCATTTT.

The chain couples TRBV4-3 to TRBJ2-1, with TRBD2 as a possible D gene (5 bases). V was trimmed by 1 base and J by 8 bases, leaving 15 bases between them. The CDR3 sequence is 15 residues long. Germline V gives CDR1 LGHNA, CDR2 YSLEER. CDR3 residues: CASSQAPAPGDEQFF. The CDR3 DNA is TGCGCCAGCAGCCAAGCTCCCGCCCCCGGGGATGAGCAGTTCTTC.

CDR3 DNA: TGTGCCAGCAGCCCAACAGGGACCTACAATGAGCAGTTCTTC. Its protein is CASSPTGTYNEQFF. The rearrangement joins TRBV6-5 to TRBJ2-1, with D possibly being TRBD1 (6 bases). This CDR3 has 14 residues. V was cut by 6 bases and J by 2 bases, with 11 bases left in between. Germline V CDR1 and CDR2: MNHEY, SVGAGI.

The chain carries TRBV6-1 and TRBJ2-7, with D hard to call. The V gene lost 1 base and the J gene lost 5 bases, with 12 bases spanning the gap. Per the germline V gene, CDR1 is MNHNS and CDR2 is SASEGT. This CDR3 is built from 14 residues. The CDR3 region has the DNA TGTGCCAGCAGTGAAGTAGTCCTAAGTCACGAGCAGTACTTC. Its protein product is CASSEVVLSHEQYF.

The V and J genes are TRBV11-2 and TRBJ2-6; D might be TRBD1 (6 bases). The CDR3 is 18 amino acids. The V gene's germline CDR1 is SGHAT and CDR2 FQNNGV. The V end was cut by 2 bases, the J end by 2 bases, with 16 bases between. CDR3 nucleotide sequence: TGTGCCAGCAGCTTAAGACCTACAGGGATTCCTGGGGCCAACGTCCTGACTTTC. Its protein is CASSLRPTGIPGANVLTF.

The chain combines TRBV28 with TRBJ1-1; maybe TRBD1 (5 bases). The V end was cut by 5 bases, the J end by 5 bases, with 12 bases between. CDR1 is MDHEN and CDR2 is SYDVKM in the germline V gene. The CDR3 sequence is 13 residues long. The chain's CDR3 is CASSPPDSTEAFF. CDR3 nucleotides: TGTGCCAGCAGTCCTCCAGACAGTACTGAAGCTTTCTTT.

The rearrangement links TRBV7-8 to TRBJ2-7, with TRBD2 identical over 12 bases. This CDR3 comprises 16 residues. Germline V gene sequence: CDR1 SGHVS, CDR2 FQNEAQ. Trimming removed 5 bases from V and 2 bases from J; junction bases left unmatched: 7. The CDR3 region is CASSPYRLAGAYEQYF. The CDR3 nucleotides are TGTGCCAGCAGCCCTTACCGACTAGCGGGAGCCTACGAGCAGTACTTC.

J is TRBJ1-5 and V is TRBV6-6, with 9 bases identical to TRBD1. CDR1 and CDR2 from the germline V gene are MNHNY and SVGAGI (reference sequence). Trimming cost V 5 bases and J 0 bases; bases outside gene matches: 11. The CDR3 runs to 18 residues. CDR3: CASSPGTGYRNSNQPQHF. In nucleotides, the CDR3 is TGTGCCAGCAGTCCAGGGACAGGGTATCGAAATAGCAATCAGCCCCAGCATTTT.

The rearrangement links TRBV7-2 to TRBJ1-1, with a possible D match to TRBD1 (5 bases). Trimming removed 2 bases at V and 6 bases at J, with 16 bases between. Germline assignment: CDR1 SGHTA and CDR2 FQGNSA. The CDR3 extends over 15 amino acids. This chain's CDR3 is CASSLYQGQTPEAFF. The CDR3 nucleotides read TGTGCCAGCAGCTTATATCAGGGCCAAACGCCTGAAGCTTTCTTT.

Here the CDR3 reads CASSIEWGTLVNPPQRINTGELFF. CDR3 in DNA: TGTGCCAGTAGTATAGAGTGGGGAACCTTAGTTAACCCACCACAGCGGATAAACACCGGGGAGCTGTTTTTT. The V and J genes are TRBV19 and TRBJ2-2, with D tentatively TRBD2 (5 bases). The CDR3 extends over 24 amino acids. The germline V gene encodes CDR1 LNHDA and CDR2 SQIVND (reference sequence). Trimming cost V 0 bases and J 2 bases, with 34 bases left between them.

The chain carries TRBV6-5 and TRBJ1-3; perhaps TRBD1 as D (6 bases). CDR1 MNHEY and CDR2 SVGAGI come from the germline V gene. The CDR3 contains 14 residues. V dropped 5 bases and J dropped 0 bases, with 8 bases sitting between them. The CDR3 coding sequence is TGTGCCAGCAGTCAGGGGTTCTCTGGAAACACCATATATTTT. Residues: CASSQGFSGNTIYF.

CDR3 DNA sequence: TGCGCCAGCAGCTTGGTACTAGCGCCGTCCTACGAGCAGTACTTC. Translating gives CASSLVLAPSYEQYF. The V call is TRBV5-1, the J call TRBJ2-7; 7 bases fit TRBD2. The CDR3 is 15 amino acids. Looked up from germline, CDR1 is SGHRS and CDR2 is YFSETQ. The J segment lost 1 base and the V segment lost 0 bases, leaving 4 bases of the junction unmatched.

The chain couples TRBV4-2 to TRBJ1-5; 9 bases are shared with TRBD1. In germline, CDR1 is LGHNA, CDR2 YNFKEQ. The V and J ends lost 0 bases and 4 bases, in that order; junction bases with no gene match: 4. CDR3 size: 16 residues. The CDR3 spells CASSQEQGARNQPQHF. Written as DNA, the CDR3 is TGTGCCAGCAGCCAAGAACAGGGGGCTCGGAATCAGCCCCAGCATTTT.

The V call is TRBV28, the J call TRBJ2-3, with D maybe TRBD2 (6 bases). The CDR3 loop spans 15 amino acids. V lost 7 bases and J 0 bases, leaving 14 bases between the germline ends. Germline V CDR1 and CDR2: MDHEN, SYDVKM. CDR3 coding DNA: TGTGCCAGCACCTATAGCGGAAGAAGCACAGATACGCAGTATTTT. It codes for CASTYSGRSTDTQYF. Full variable domain (remainder filled in from reference TRBV28 and TRBJ2-3): DVKVTQSSRYLVKRTGEKVFLECVQDMDHENMFWYRQDPGLGLRLIYFSYDVKMKEKGDIPEGYSVSREKKERFSLILESASTNQTSMYLCASTYSGRSTDTQYFGPGTRLTVL.

The rearrangement uses TRBV9 and TRBJ1-1; D remains ambiguous. The germline V and J ends were trimmed by 4 bases and 5 bases, with 18 bases remaining between them. This CDR3 comprises 15 residues. CDR1 is SGDLS and CDR2 is YYNGEE in the germline V gene. The CDR3 reads CASSPAGRVETEAFF. In DNA, the CDR3 is TGTGCCAGCAGCCCGGCGGGCCGGGTGGAAACTGAAGCTTTCTTT. The variable domain in full, with the rest retrieved from reference TRBV9 and TRBJ1-1, is DSGVTQTPKHLITATGQRVTLRCSPRSGDLSVYWYQQSLDQGLQFLIQYYNGEERAKGNILERFSAQQFPDLHSELNLSSLELGDSALYFCASSPAGRVETEAFFGQGTRLTVV.

This chain joins TRBV5-1 and TRBJ2-3, with TRBD1 matching 9 bases. Germline CDR1 reads SGHRS; CDR2 reads YFSETQ. This CDR3 is built from 14 residues. V lost 4 bases and J lost 6; bases outside the gene matches: 6. For the CDR3, the DNA is TGCGCCAGCAGCGGAGGGACAGGGTTGGATACGCAGTATTTT. Its translation is CASSGGTGLDTQYF.

CDR3 residues: CASSQTGLNTEAFF. The CDR3 DNA is TGTGCCAGCAGCCAAACCGGGTTGAACACTGAAGCTTTCTTT. The rearrangement uses TRBV11-3 and TRBJ1-1, with unresolved D. Between the trimmed V and J ends, which lost 5 bases and 0 bases, there was a span of 10 bases. The V gene's germline CDR1 is SGHNT and CDR2 YENEEA. CDR3 size: 14 residues.

The rearrangement joins TRBV28 to TRBJ2-4; D might be TRBD2 (6 bases). CDR3 length: 18 residues. Germline CDR1 reads MDHEN; CDR2 reads SYDVKM. Trimming took off 2 bases at V and 1 base at J, with 18 bases between the two ends. Written as DNA, the CDR3 is TGTGCCAGCAGTTTACTTCAGGGAATTGGGGGGGCCAAAAACATTCAGTACTTC. This gives the protein CASSLLQGIGGAKNIQYF.

V is TRBV19 and J is TRBJ1-1; D ambiguous. V shed 5 bases and J shed 0 bases, with 13 bases lying between them. Germline V gene data show CDR1 as LNHDA and CDR2 as SQIVND (reference sequence). The CDR3 runs 15 residues. CDR3 DNA sequence: TGTGCCAGTAGTGCCCCCGGGATCATGAACACTGAAGCTTTCTTT. Amino acid sequence: CASSAPGIMNTEAFF. Full variable domain (missing parts from reference TRBV19 and TRBJ1-1): DGGITQSPKYLFRKEGQNVTLSCEQNLNHDAMYWYRQDPGQGLRLIYYSQIVNDFQKGDIAEGYSVSREKKESFPLTVTSAQKNPTAFYLCASSAPGIMNTEAFFGQGTRLTVV.

The chain has TRBV19 and TRBJ2-7; 8 bases line up with TRBD1. The CDR3 loop spans 13 amino acids. After removal of 8 bases from V and 2 bases from J, the junction contained 5 bases not matched to a gene. Germline V gene sequence: CDR1 LNHDA, CDR2 SQIVND (reference sequence). This CDR3 is CASSGTGTYEQYF. CDR3 DNA: TGTGCCAGTTCCGGGACAGGCACCTACGAGCAGTACTTC.

The rearrangement links TRBV29-1 to TRBJ2-2, with a possible D match to TRBD2 (5 bases). This CDR3 is 15 amino acids long. Trimming cost V 6 bases and J 1 base, with 15 bases left between them. CDR1 is SQVTM, CDR2 ANQGSEA, per germline. CDR3 protein: CSVAARGGNTGELFF. For the CDR3, the DNA is TGCAGCGTAGCGGCCCGGGGTGGGAACACCGGGGAGCTGTTTTTT.

V usage is TRBV4-2 and J usage is TRBJ1-1, with D possibly being TRBD1 (5 bases). Germline lookup yields CDR1 LGHNA and CDR2 YNFKEQ. V was shortened by 0 bases and J by 8 bases, with 13 bases between the two germline ends. The CDR3 totals 14 residues. CDR3 protein: CASSQDTGELEAFF. The CDR3 DNA is TGTGCCAGCAGCCAAGACACAGGAGAACTGGAAGCTTTCTTT.

V is TRBV7-2 and J is TRBJ1-3, with D perhaps matching TRBD1 (6 bases). The germline V gene encodes CDR1 SGHTA and CDR2 FQGNSA. Trimming shortened V by 5 bases and J by 0 bases, and 17 bases separated the two germline ends. This CDR3 is 17 amino acids long. CDR3 nucleotide sequence: TGTGCCAGCAGCCCTTCTACAGGGAAAGTCTCTGGAAACACCATATATTTT. Protein: CASSPSTGKVSGNTIYF. Full variable domain (rest looked up from reference TRBV7-2 and TRBJ1-3): GAGVSQSPSNKVTEKGKDVELRCDPISGHTALYWYRQSLGQGLEFLIYFQGNSAPDKSGLPSDRFSAERTGGSVSTLTIQRTQQEDSAVYLCASSPSTGKVSGNTIYFGEGSWLTVV.

The chain links TRBV11-2 to TRBJ1-1, with 10 positions matching TRBD1. Germline V lookup: CDR1 SGHAT, CDR2 FQNNGV. The CDR3 totals 17 residues. Trimming at V came to 2 bases and at J to 0 bases, leaving 6 bases not matched to a gene. CDR3 bases: TGTGCCAGCAGCTTAAGACAGGGGGCGCGTATGAACACTGAAGCTTTCTTT. Amino acids: CASSLRQGARMNTEAFF.